The rows below give T cell receptor beta chains drawn from one sample of a study of cytomegalovirus exposure and HLA in healthy donors. Assay used: immunoSEQ multiplex PCR; TCRdb lists only in-frame clones, some missing. In the table there are roughly 68,000 clones, approximately 72% of which are singletons. Material: PBMCs. Receptor source: a young woman in good health and CMV-seropositive. The CDR3 runs from the conserved cysteine through the conserved F or W.

CDR3aa	v_gene
CASSTVRQGGNSPLHF	TRBV11-2
CAWSATGDEQFF	TRBV30
CASSPWDGGGQFF	TRBV7-9
CASSQEQAPGLSNTGELFF	TRBV4-2
CASSFPRGNEQYF	TRBV7-9
CASTNPGTGGLETQYF	TRBV28
CASSYSSAETNEKLFF	TRBV6-6
CAWSPGSPETQYF	TRBV30
CASSVTQGSNQPQHF	TRBV6-1
CASSAPLRLSIASEQYF	TRBV7-8
CATLAGGWDGETQYF	TRBV28
CASSQVGGGLNTGELFF	TRBV4-3
CATHRGGHGTEAFF	TRBV7-3
CASSGPGQETQYF	TRBV9
CASSLFQGLHYGYTF	TRBV28
CASSPGLAGNEQFF	TRBV18
CASTSDSCGTEAFF	TRBV6-1
CASSPLGTGGGELFF	TRBV18
CASSYTGSSYNEQFF	TRBV6-5
CASSLMTSGRVYNEQFF	TRBV4-1
CASRPGTSTDTQYF	TRBV2
CASSNGQGDGTEAFF	TRBV7-9
CASSPRDSGANVLTF	TRBV18
CASSESGKRLSSYNEQFF	TRBV10-2
CASSPDRAYEQYF	TRBV10-1
CASSLEVRYNEQFF	TRBV5-1
CASSRLGLAGQNTGELFF	TRBV27
CASSVTSNEQFF	TRBV7-6
CASSKGLAGKNTGELFF	TRBV7-9
CASSQERGSSYEQYF	TRBV4-3
CASSLAAGGPYEQYF	TRBV28
CASSTREGTQYF	TRBV28
CAWTRNGGNEKLFF	TRBV30
CATSRDWSEQFF	TRBV15
CASSAQGEGGELFF	TRBV19
CASRWTASYNEQFF	TRBV6-6
CAAVGTSGSNEQFF	TRBV4-1
CASSLTGLKRVNSPLHF	TRBV5-1
CASSYHPQGVLNEQYF	TRBV28
CASSDPGTGTYEQYF	TRBV5-1
CATSTLGKGTFF	TRBV15
CASRSEGLGTDTQYF	TRBV27
CASSPEETQYF	TRBV2
CASSLDQGSSYEQYF	TRBV5-4
CASSPLGLKTSYEQYF	TRBV28
CASSRRAGELFF	TRBV6-5
CASSPDRGYNEQFF	TRBV18
CSVGEGTGRAFF	TRBV29-1